A single sample gave rise to the 16 T cell receptor beta chains below, sequenced in a study of shared clonotypes between healthy human individuals. The table came from immunoSEQ multiplex PCR; TCRdb's copy has only in-frame clones and leaves some out. The sample holds 1.6 million or so clones, around 98.5% seen once. The sample comprised naive CD4+ T cells sorted from blood. The subset denotes: CD45RA+ positively selected. The receptors were gathered from a man between 25 and 39 years old in good health.

The rearrangement links TRBV20-1 to TRBJ2-7; no clear D gene. Germline loops: CDR1 DFQATT, CDR2 SNEGSKA (reference sequence). The V end was cut by 1 base, the J end by 5 bases, with 6 bases between. The CDR3 covers 11 residues. The chain's CDR3 is CSARALDEQYF. CDR3 DNA sequence: TGCAGTGCTAGAGCCTTGGACGAGCAGTACTTC.

The chain combines TRBV15 with TRBJ1-4, with D unclear. This CDR3 is built from 16 residues. From germline, CDR1 is LNHNV and CDR2 YYDKDF (reference sequence). V was shortened by 0 bases and J by 5 bases, with 13 bases between the two germline ends. CDR3 protein: CATSRDVRAENEKLFF. The CDR3 region has the DNA TGTGCCACCAGCAGAGATGTGAGGGCGGAGAATGAAAAACTGTTTTTT.

The chain carries TRBV2 and TRBJ1-2, with 7 bases matching TRBD1. The CDR3 is 15 amino acids. The germline gives CDR1 SNHLY, CDR2 FYNNEI. V was clipped by 3 bases and J by 4 bases; unmatched bases: 8. DNA for the CDR3: TGTGCCAGCAGTGAGGAGACAGGGTTCTCCTATGGCTACACCTTC. It specifies CASSEETGFSYGYTF.

The genes are TRBV27 and TRBJ2-4, with 7 bases aligning to TRBD1. CDR1 MNHEY and CDR2 SMNVEV come from the germline V gene (reference sequence). The CDR3 contains 14 residues. J gave up 7 bases and V 5 bases, and 8 bases lay outside the gene matches. In nucleotides, the CDR3 is TGTGCCAGCAGTCCCCAGGGGGTAGGGAACATTCAGTACTTC. Residues: CASSPQGVGNIQYF.

The rearrangement uses TRBV6-4 and TRBJ2-2; TRBD2 aligns across 7 bases. This CDR3 has 16 amino acids. The V gene end was trimmed by 4 bases and the J gene end by 0 bases; junction bases not matched to a gene: 5. Germline CDR1 MRHNA, CDR2 SNTAGT. CDR3 nucleotides: TGTGCCAGCAGTGGGCATGCGGGGGCGAACACCGGGGAGCTGTTTTTT. This translates into CASSGHAGANTGELFF.

The chain uses TRBV29-1 and TRBJ2-7; 13 bases fit TRBD2. This CDR3 is built from 15 residues. V gave up 5 bases and J gave up 2 bases; unmatched junction bases: 6. Germline V gene lookup returns CDR1 SQVTM and CDR2 ANQGSEA. The CDR3: CSVLPGLAGAYEQYF. CDR3 coding DNA: TGCAGCGTTCTCCCCGGACTAGCGGGAGCCTACGAGCAGTACTTC.

The V and J genes are TRBV19 and TRBJ1-1; D is unclear. Germline V lookup: CDR1 LNHDA, CDR2 SQIVND (reference sequence). Trimming took 1 base from V and 2 from J, leaving 8 bases between them. This CDR3 region has 14 residues. Here the CDR3 DNA reads TGTGCCAGTAGTATAGGGGTCATAAACACTGAAGCTTTCTTT. Amino acid sequence: CASSIGVINTEAFF. The entire variable domain, with the rest obtained from reference TRBV19 and TRBJ1-1, is as follows: DGGITQSPKYLFRKEGQNVTLSCEQNLNHDAMYWYRQDPGQGLRLIYYSQIVNDFQKGDIAEGYSVSREKKESFPLTVTSAQKNPTAFYLCASSIGVINTEAFFGQGTRLTVV.

Details on this clone: The sample contains more than one DNA sequence encoding this CDR3. V and J are TRBV5-4 and TRBJ2-7; TRBD2 matches 8 bases. CDR3 size: 15 residues. Germline assignment: CDR1 SGHNT and CDR2 YYREEE (reference sequence). V trimming: 4 bases; J trimming: 4 bases; junction bases outside the gene matches: 10. CDR3 sequence: CASSPGGGRGYEQYF. DNA for the CDR3: TGTGCCAGCAGCCCCGGCGGGGGGCGAGGGTACGAGCAGTACTTC.

The chain links TRBV18 to TRBJ2-2; D gene ambiguous. The CDR3 extends over 15 amino acids. Germline CDR1 and CDR2: KGHSH and LQKENI. The V end lost 4 bases, the J end lost 0 bases, and 9 bases lay between the germline ends. The CDR3, as DNA: TGTGCCAGCTCACGGGCCATCGCGAACACCGGGGAGCTGTTTTTT. Its protein product is CASSRAIANTGELFF.

The J gene is TRBJ2-3, the V gene TRBV5-1, with 8 positions matching TRBD2. CDR3 length equals 18 residues. Looked up from germline, CDR1 is SGHRS and CDR2 is YFSETQ. J was trimmed by 0 bases and V by 0 bases; bases with no gene match: 9. The CDR3 coding sequence is TGCGCCAGCAGCTTGGCCTCGGGGGGGAAACCTAGCACAGATACGCAGTATTTT. Translating gives CASSLASGGKPSTDTQYF.

Comments on this clone: The sample contains more than one DNA sequence encoding this CDR3. The gene calls are TRBV5-4 and TRBJ2-7; 14 nucleotides line up with TRBD2. The CDR3 consists of 16 residues. After removal of 0 bases from V and 3 bases from J, the junction contained 2 bases not matched to a gene. From germline, CDR1 is SGHNT and CDR2 YYREEE (reference sequence). CDR3 residues: CASSLGGTSGSYEQYF. As DNA, the CDR3 is TGTGCCAGCAGCTTGGGGGGGACTAGCGGGAGCTACGAGCAGTACTTC. Full variable domain (outside the CDR3, taken from reference TRBV5-4 and TRBJ2-7): ETGVTQSPTHLIKTRGQQVTLRCSSQSGHNTVSWYQQALGQGPQFIFQYYREEENGRGNFPPRFSGLQFPNYSSELNVNALELDDSALYLCASSLGGTSGSYEQYFGPGTRLTVT.

The chain has TRBV5-1 and TRBJ2-2, with 14 bases matching TRBD2. The CDR3 sequence is 18 residues long. The germline V gene encodes CDR1 SGHRS and CDR2 YFSETQ. V was pared by 1 base and J by 4 bases, with 6 bases of the junction left unmatched. This CDR3 reads CASSLRPGTSGSTGELFF. In DNA form, the CDR3 reads TGCGCCAGCAGCTTGCGACCCGGGACTAGCGGGAGCACCGGGGAGCTGTTTTTT. The variable domain in full, with the rest retrieved from reference TRBV5-1 and TRBJ2-2, is KAGVTQTPRYLIKTRGQQVTLSCSPISGHRSVSWYQQTPGQGLQFLFEYFSETQRNKGNFPGRFSGRQFSNSRSEMNVSTLELGDSALYLCASSLRPGTSGSTGELFFGEGSRLTVL.

This clone was observed once. The V and J genes are TRBV7-2 and TRBJ2-7; 8 bases fit TRBD2. Germline CDR1 is SGHTA and CDR2 is FQGNSA. The CDR3 consists of 16 residues. V trimming: 3 bases; J trimming: 1 base; junction bases outside the gene matches: 8. The DNA for the CDR3 is TGTGCCAGCAGCTTCCTAGCGGGTCGCATGTCCTACGAGCAGTACTTC. Residues: CASSFLAGRMSYEQYF.

The chain has TRBV5-1 and TRBJ2-2; 14 bases align to TRBD2. Trimming cost V 4 bases and J 3 bases; bases outside gene matches: 8. Germline-derived CDR1 and CDR2 are SGHRS and YFSETQ. This CDR3 contains 18 residues. CDR3 nucleotide sequence: TGCGCCAGCAGCCTTAGACTAGCGGGAGGGCCGGACACCGGGGAGCTGTTTTTT. Translating gives CASSLRLAGGPDTGELFF.

The chain employs TRBV28 and TRBJ2-1, with D unresolved. The germline V gene has CDR1 MDHEN and CDR2 SYDVKM. The CDR3 covers 14 residues. Trimming shortened V by 2 bases and J by 2 bases, and 7 bases separated the two germline ends. This CDR3 is CASSLGVTYNEQFF. CDR3 DNA: TGTGCCAGCAGTTTAGGGGTAACCTACAATGAGCAGTTCTTC. Variable domain in full (rest from reference TRBV28 and TRBJ2-1): DVKVTQSSRYLVKRTGEKVFLECVQDMDHENMFWYRQDPGLGLRLIYFSYDVKMKEKGDIPEGYSVSREKKERFSLILESASTNQTSMYLCASSLGVTYNEQFFGPGTRLTVL.

The rearrangement links TRBV5-1 to TRBJ1-1; 7 bases match TRBD1. From germline, CDR1 is SGHRS and CDR2 YFSETQ. The CDR3 has 13 residues. Germline trimming cut 2 bases from V and 8 bases from J; bases unmatched to any gene: 6. CDR3: CASSFDPQGEAFF. The CDR3 DNA reads as TGCGCCAGCAGCTTCGATCCACAGGGGGAAGCTTTCTTT. The full variable domain, its missing parts supplied by reference TRBV5-1 and TRBJ1-1, is KAGVTQTPRYLIKTRGQQVTLSCSPISGHRSVSWYQQTPGQGLQFLFEYFSETQRNKGNFPGRFSGRQFSNSRSEMNVSTLELGDSALYLCASSFDPQGEAFFGQGTRLTVV.